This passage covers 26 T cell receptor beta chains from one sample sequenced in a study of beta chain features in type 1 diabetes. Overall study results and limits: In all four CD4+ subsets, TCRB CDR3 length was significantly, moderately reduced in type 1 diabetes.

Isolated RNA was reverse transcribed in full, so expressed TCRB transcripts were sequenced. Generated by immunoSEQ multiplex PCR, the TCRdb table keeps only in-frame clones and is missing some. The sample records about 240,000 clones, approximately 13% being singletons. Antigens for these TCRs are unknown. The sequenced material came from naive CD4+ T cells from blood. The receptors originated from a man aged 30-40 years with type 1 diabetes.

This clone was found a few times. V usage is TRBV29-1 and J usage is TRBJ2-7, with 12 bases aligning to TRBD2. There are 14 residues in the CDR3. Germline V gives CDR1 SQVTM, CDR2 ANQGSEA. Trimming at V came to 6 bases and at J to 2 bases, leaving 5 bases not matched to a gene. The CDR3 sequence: CSVGLAGSPYEQYF. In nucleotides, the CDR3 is TGCAGCGTCGGACTAGCGGGGTCCCCCTACGAGCAGTACTTC.

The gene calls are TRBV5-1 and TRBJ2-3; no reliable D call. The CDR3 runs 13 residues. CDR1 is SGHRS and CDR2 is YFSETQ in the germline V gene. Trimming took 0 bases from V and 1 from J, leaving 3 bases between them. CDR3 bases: TGCGCCAGCAGCTTGGTCGGCACAGATACGCAGTATTTT. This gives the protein CASSLVGTDTQYF. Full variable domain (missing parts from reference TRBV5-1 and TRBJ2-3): KAGVTQTPRYLIKTRGQQVTLSCSPISGHRSVSWYQQTPGQGLQFLFEYFSETQRNKGNFPGRFSGRQFSNSRSEMNVSTLELGDSALYLCASSLVGTDTQYFGPGTRLTVL.

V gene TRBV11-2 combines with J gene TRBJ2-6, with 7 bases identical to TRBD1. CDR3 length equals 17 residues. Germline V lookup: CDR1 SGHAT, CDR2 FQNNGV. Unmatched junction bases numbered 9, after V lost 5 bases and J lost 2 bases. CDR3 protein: CASSIRGSWAGANVLTF. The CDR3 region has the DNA TGTGCCAGCAGCATCAGGGGGAGTTGGGCTGGGGCCAACGTCCTGACTTTC.

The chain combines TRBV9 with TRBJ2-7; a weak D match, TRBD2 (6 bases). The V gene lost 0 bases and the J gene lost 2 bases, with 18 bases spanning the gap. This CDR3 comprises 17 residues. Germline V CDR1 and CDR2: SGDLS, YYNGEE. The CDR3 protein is CASSVAGGEVPPYEQYF. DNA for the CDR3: TGTGCCAGCAGCGTAGCCGGGGGAGAAGTACCCCCCTACGAGCAGTACTTC.

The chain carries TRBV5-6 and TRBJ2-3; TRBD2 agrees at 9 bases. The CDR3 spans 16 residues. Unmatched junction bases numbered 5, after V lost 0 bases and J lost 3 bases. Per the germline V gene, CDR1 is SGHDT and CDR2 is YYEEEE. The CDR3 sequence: CASSLGLAGSTDTQYF. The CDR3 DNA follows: TGTGCCAGCAGCTTGGGGCTAGCGGGATCAACAGATACGCAGTATTTT.

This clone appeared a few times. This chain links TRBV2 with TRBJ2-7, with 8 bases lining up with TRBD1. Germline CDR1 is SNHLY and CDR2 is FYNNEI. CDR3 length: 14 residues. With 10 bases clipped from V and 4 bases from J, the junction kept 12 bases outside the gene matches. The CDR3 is CATHQDRGVYEQYF. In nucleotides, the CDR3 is TGTGCCACCCATCAAGACAGGGGAGTGTACGAGCAGTACTTC.

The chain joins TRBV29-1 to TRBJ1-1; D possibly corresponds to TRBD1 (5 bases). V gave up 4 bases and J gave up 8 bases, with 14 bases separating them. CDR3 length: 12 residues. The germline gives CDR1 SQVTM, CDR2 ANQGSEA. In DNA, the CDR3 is TGCAGCGTTGGAATCTGGGGCACGGAAGCTTTCTTT. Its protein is CSVGIWGTEAFF.

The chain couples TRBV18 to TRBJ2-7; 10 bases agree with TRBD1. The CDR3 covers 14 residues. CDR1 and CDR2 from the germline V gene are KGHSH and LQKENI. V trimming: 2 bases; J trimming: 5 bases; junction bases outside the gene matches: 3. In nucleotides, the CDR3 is TGTGCCAGCTCACCAGGGGGACAGGGGAACGAGCAGTACTTC. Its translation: CASSPGGQGNEQYF.

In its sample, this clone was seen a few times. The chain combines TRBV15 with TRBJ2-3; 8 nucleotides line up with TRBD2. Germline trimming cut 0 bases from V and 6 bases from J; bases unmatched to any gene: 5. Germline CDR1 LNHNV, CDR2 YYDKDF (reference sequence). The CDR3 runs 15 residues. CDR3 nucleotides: TGTGCCACCAGCAGAGATCTGACTAGCGTTGATACGCAGTATTTT. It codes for CATSRDLTSVDTQYF.

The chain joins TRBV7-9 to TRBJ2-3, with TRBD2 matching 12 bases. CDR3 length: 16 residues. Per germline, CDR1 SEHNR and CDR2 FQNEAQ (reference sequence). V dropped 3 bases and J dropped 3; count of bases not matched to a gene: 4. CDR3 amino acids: CASSLTSGSATDTQYF. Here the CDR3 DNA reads TGTGCCAGCAGCTTGACTAGCGGGAGTGCGACAGATACGCAGTATTTT.

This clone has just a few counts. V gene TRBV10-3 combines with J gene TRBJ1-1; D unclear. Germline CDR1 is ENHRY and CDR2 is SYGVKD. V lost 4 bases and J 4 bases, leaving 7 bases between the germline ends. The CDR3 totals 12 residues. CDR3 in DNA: TGTGCCATCAGTGCCGAGGGCACTGAAGCTTTCTTT. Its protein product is CAISAEGTEAFF.

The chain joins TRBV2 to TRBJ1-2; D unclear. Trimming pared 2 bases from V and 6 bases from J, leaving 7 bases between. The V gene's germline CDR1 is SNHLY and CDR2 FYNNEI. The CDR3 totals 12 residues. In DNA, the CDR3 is TGTGCCAGCAGTGAATTTACAGATGGCTACACCTTC. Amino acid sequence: CASSEFTDGYTF.

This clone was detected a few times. This CDR3 is CASSRRDTGELFF. The CDR3 DNA is TGCGCCAGCAGTCGGCGGGACACCGGGGAGCTGTTTTTT. This chain uses TRBV23-1 with TRBJ2-2; the D gene is possibly TRBD2 (5 bases). TRBV23-1 is reported as an ORF; its role is uncertain. V lost 4 bases, J lost 3 bases, and 6 bases lay in between. The CDR3 contains 13 residues.

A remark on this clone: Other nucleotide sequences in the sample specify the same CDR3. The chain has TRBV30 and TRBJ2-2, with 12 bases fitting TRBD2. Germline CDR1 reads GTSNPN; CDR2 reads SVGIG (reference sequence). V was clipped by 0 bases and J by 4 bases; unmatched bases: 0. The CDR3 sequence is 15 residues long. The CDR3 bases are TGTGCCTGGAGTGTACTAGCGGGAGGCACCGGGGAGCTGTTTTTT. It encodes CAWSVLAGGTGELFF. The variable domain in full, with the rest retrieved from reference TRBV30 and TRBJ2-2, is SQTIHQWPATLVQPVGSPLSLECTVEGTSNPNLYWYRQAAGRGLQLLFYSVGIGQISSEVPQNLSASRPQDRQFILSSKKLLLSDSGFYLCAWSVLAGGTGELFFGEGSRLTVL.

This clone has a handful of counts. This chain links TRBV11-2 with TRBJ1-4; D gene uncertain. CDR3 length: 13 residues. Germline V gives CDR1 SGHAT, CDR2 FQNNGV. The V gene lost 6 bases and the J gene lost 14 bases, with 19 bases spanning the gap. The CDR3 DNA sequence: TGTGCCAGCAGTCCCCTTATCGGGAGTGGGCTGTTTTTT. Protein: CASSPLIGSGLFF.

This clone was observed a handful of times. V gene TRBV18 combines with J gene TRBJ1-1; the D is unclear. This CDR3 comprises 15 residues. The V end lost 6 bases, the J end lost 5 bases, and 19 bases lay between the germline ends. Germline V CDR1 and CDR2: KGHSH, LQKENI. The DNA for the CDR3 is TGTGCCAGCTCCCCCCAAGGTGCGGGAGGGACTGAAGCTTTCTTT. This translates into CASSPQGAGGTEAFF.

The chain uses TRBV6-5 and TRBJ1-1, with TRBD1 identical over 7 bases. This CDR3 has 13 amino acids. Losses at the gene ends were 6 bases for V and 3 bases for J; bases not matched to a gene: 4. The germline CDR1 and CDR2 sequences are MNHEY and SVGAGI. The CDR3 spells CASRRGQYTEAFF. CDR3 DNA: TGTGCCAGCAGACGGGGACAGTACACTGAAGCTTTCTTT.

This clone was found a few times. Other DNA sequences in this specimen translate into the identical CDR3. The CDR3 here is CASSLQGAFYEQYF. The CDR3 DNA sequence: TGCGCCAGCAGCCTCCAGGGGGCTTTCTACGAGCAGTACTTC. V and J are TRBV5-1 and TRBJ2-7; 8 nucleotides line up with TRBD1. The CDR3 consists of 14 residues. Germline-derived CDR1 and CDR2 are SGHRS and YFSETQ. Trimming at V came to 4 bases and at J to 3 bases, leaving 6 bases not matched to a gene.

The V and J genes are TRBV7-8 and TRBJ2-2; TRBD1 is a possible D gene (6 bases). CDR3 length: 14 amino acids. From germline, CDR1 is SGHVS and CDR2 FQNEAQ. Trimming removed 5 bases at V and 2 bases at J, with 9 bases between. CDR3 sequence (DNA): TGTGCCAGCAGCCTGGACAGAAACACCGGGGAGCTGTTTTTT. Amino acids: CASSLDRNTGELFF.

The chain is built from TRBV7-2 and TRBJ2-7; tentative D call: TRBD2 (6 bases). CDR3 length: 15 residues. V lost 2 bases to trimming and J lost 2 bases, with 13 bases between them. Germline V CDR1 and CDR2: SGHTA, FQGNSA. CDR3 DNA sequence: TGTGCCAGCAGCTTATATCGGGGGAATACCTACGAGCAGTACTTC. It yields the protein CASSLYRGNTYEQYF.

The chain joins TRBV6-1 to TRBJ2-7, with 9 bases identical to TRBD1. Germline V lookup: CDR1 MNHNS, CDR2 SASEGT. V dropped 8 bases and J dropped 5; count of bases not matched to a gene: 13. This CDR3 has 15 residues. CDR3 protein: CASVPPGQGRDEQYF. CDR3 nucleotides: TGTGCCAGCGTCCCCCCGGGACAGGGAAGGGACGAGCAGTACTTC.

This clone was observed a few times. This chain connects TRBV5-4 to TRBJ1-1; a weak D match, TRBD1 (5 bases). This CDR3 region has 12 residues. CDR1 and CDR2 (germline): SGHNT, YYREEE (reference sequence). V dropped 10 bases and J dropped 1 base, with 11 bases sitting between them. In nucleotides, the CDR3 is TGTGCCGACAGCGAGACGAACACTGAAGCTTTCTTT. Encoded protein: CADSETNTEAFF.

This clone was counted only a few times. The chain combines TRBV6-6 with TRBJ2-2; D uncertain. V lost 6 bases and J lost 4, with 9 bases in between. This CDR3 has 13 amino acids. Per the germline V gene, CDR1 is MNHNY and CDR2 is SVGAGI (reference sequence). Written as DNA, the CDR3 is TGTGCCAGCAGGGTCAGAACCACCGGGGAGCTGTTTTTT. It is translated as CASRVRTTGELFF.

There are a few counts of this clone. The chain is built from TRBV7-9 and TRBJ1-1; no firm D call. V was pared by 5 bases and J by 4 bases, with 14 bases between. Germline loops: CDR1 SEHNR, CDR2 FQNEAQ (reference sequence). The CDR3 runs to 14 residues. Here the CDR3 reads CASSTMTPGTEAFF. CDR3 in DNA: TGTGCCAGCAGCACAATGACGCCGGGCACTGAAGCTTTCTTT.

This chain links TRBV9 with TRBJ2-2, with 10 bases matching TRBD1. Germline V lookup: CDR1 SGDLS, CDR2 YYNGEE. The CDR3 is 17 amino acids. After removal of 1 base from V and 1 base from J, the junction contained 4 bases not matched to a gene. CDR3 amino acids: CASSVRGDRGNTGELFF. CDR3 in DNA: TGTGCCAGCAGCGTACGGGGGGACAGGGGGAACACCGGGGAGCTGTTTTTT.

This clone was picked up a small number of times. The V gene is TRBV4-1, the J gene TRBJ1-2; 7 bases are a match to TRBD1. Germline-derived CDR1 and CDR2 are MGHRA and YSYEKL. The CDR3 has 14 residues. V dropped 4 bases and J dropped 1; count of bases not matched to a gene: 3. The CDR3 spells CASSLTGVNYGYTF. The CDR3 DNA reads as TGCGCCAGCAGCCTCACAGGGGTTAACTATGGCTACACCTTC.